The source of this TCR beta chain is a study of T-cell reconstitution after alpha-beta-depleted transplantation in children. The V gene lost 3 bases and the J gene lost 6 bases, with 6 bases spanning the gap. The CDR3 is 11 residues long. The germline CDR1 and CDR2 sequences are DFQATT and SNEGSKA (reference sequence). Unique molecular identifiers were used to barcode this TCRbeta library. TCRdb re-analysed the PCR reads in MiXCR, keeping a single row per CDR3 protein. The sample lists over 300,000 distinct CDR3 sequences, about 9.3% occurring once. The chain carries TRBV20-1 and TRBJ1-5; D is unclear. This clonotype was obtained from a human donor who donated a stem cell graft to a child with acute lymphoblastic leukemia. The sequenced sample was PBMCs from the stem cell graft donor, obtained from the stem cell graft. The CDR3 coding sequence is TGCAGTGCTAGGACGGGTCAGCCCCAGCATTTT. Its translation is CSARTGQPQHF.